The 10 T cell receptor beta chains in this list originate from one sample, sequenced in a study of blood T cells in healthy people across ages. A sample-barcoded 5' primer and a J-beta primer mix were used in a second PCR of roughly 6 to 11 cycles. TCRdb processed the 5' RACE reads anew with MiXCR; each CDR3 protein has one entry. The sample consists of around 1,100,000 distinct CDR3 sequences, roughly two fifths of them appearing once. The sample was blood. These receptors all stem from a man in his late teens or twenties in good health.

V is TRBV14 and J is TRBJ1-1, with D hard to call. The germline V gene has CDR1 SGHDN and CDR2 FVKESK. V lost 1 base and J lost 5, with 17 bases in between. The CDR3 contains 16 residues. The CDR3 bases are TGTGCCAGCAGCCAAGGGATGTCGTTAGTAGGGACTGAAGCTTTCTTT. Its translation: CASSQGMSLVGTEAFF.

The rearrangement links TRBV12-3 or TRBV12-4 to TRBJ2-1; tentatively, D is TRBD1 (8 bases). V dropped 5 bases and J dropped 5 bases, with 13 bases sitting between them. The CDR3 loop spans 14 amino acids. CDR3 residues: CASSPQGGDNEQFF. DNA of the CDR3: TGTGCCAGCAGTCCACAGGGGGGGGACAATGAGCAGTTCTTC.

CDR3 amino acids: CASSDQGSGYTF. As DNA, the CDR3 is TGTGCCAGCAGTGATCAGGGTAGTGGCTACACCTTC. The chain employs TRBV25-1 and TRBJ1-2; D possibly corresponds to TRBD1 (5 bases). V was cut by 3 bases and J by 7 bases, with 9 bases left in between. The CDR3 contains 12 residues. The V gene's germline CDR1 is MGHDK and CDR2 SYGVNS.

The rearrangement uses TRBV6-1 and TRBJ2-3; D is unresolved. The CDR3 has 15 amino acids. The V end lost 0 bases, the J end lost 4 bases, and 11 bases lay between the germline ends. CDR1 MNHNS and CDR2 SASEGT come from the germline V gene. The CDR3 DNA reads as TGTGCCAGCAGTGAAGCCCGGTCCTGGTCAGATACGCAGTATTTT. Protein product: CASSEARSWSDTQYF.

The gene calls are TRBV7-9 and TRBJ1-4; D ambiguous. The V gene's germline CDR1 is SEHNR and CDR2 FQNEAQ (reference sequence). V was trimmed by 5 bases and J by 3 bases, leaving 13 bases between them. This CDR3 comprises 15 residues. The CDR3 nucleotides read TGTGCCAGCAGCCCGGACGACGGGTCTAATGAAAAACTGTTTTTT. It encodes CASSPDDGSNEKLFF.

This clonotype was counted between two and nine times. V gene TRBV7-9 combines with J gene TRBJ2-1; a possible D gene is TRBD1 (6 bases). Per germline, CDR1 SEHNR and CDR2 FQNEAQ (reference sequence). CDR3 length: 14 amino acids. Trimming left V 4 bases short and J 6 bases short, with 13 bases between. CDR3 sequence reads: CASSSGASGNEQFF. The DNA for the CDR3 is TGTGCCAGCAGCTCAGGGGCCTCGGGCAATGAGCAGTTCTTC.

V and J are TRBV5-1 and TRBJ1-2; D may be TRBD1 (5 bases). The V gene lost 7 bases and the J gene lost 6 bases, with 22 bases spanning the gap. Germline CDR1 is SGHRS and CDR2 is YFSETQ. This CDR3 spans 15 amino acids. The CDR3 protein is CASGKEGQGRDGYTF. CDR3 bases: TGCGCCAGCGGAAAAGAGGGGCAGGGAAGAGATGGCTACACCTTC. Complete variable domain (other parts from reference TRBV5-1 and TRBJ1-2): KAGVTQTPRYLIKTRGQQVTLSCSPISGHRSVSWYQQTPGQGLQFLFEYFSETQRNKGNFPGRFSGRQFSNSRSEMNVSTLELGDSALYLCASGKEGQGRDGYTFGSGTRLTVV.

This clonotype was counted only a few times. The rearrangement joins TRBV5-1 to TRBJ1-1, with TRBD1 as a possible D gene (6 bases). V lost 3 bases and J lost 10, with 16 bases in between. The V gene's germline CDR1 is SGHRS and CDR2 YFSETQ. The CDR3 consists of 13 residues. The CDR3 sequence: CASSCRGPGAAFF. The CDR3 region has the DNA TGCGCCAGCAGCTGCAGAGGGCCGGGGGCAGCTTTCTTT.

The sample holds a few counts of this clonotype. This rearrangement joins TRBV12-3 or TRBV12-4 to TRBJ2-1, with D possibly being TRBD1 (6 bases). V lost 6 bases, J lost 6 bases, and 12 bases lay in between. CDR3 length: 13 residues. The CDR3 here is CASSWKGGNEQFF. The CDR3 nucleotides read TGTGCCAGCAGCTGGAAAGGGGGCAATGAGCAGTTCTTC.

The chain uses TRBV4-1 and TRBJ2-1; 8 bases agree with TRBD2. The V gene's germline CDR1 is MGHRA and CDR2 YSYEKL. The CDR3 is 19 residues long. V was pared by 0 bases and J by 2 bases, with 12 bases of the junction left unmatched. CDR3 loop: CASSQDPGPSGRPYNEQFF. DNA for the CDR3: TGCGCCAGCAGCCAAGATCCGGGACCCAGCGGGAGACCCTACAATGAGCAGTTCTTC.